The sequence of this T cell receptor (beta chain) was determined in a study of CD8 T cells in Susac syndrome. RNA was extracted with the RNeasy kit, and a quantity of roughly 0.5 to 1 ug was reverse transcribed using random hexamers. TCRdb ran MiXCR on the immunoSEQ multiplex PCR reads and lists one entry per CDR3 protein. The repertoire includes some 260,000 distinct CDR3 sequences, more than 75% of them detected once, and about 0.11% sits in the top ten. Germline CDR1 reads LGHDT; CDR2 reads YNNKEL (reference sequence). The CDR3 loop spans 15 amino acids. With 1 base removed from V and 5 bases from J, the gap between germline ends came to 14 bases. Both CD4+ and CD8+ T cells were negatively isolated, and TEMRA cells underwent FACS enrichment.

The chain combines TRBV3-1 with TRBJ1-2; a possible D gene is TRBD1 (5 bases). Specimen: CD8+ T cells from PBMCs. The receptor's source is a human donor with multiple sclerosis. Here the CDR3 reads CASSQGDSNSYGYTF. DNA for the CDR3: TGTGCCAGCAGCCAAGGGGACTCAAATTCGTATGGCTACACCTTC.